The rows below give T cell receptor beta chains drawn from one sample of a study of identical twins. TCRdb used MiXCR to reprocess the 5' RACE reads, holding one entry per CDR3 protein. The sample has some 1,600,000 distinct CDR3 sequences, under 35% seen once. Material: cord blood. Source of these receptors: a newborn girl in good health. CDR3s include the opening cysteine and the closing phenylalanine or tryptophan. The D gene is left open where the match is weak. Part of the rows lack a size; the others show once, few, many or a class for expanded clones.

clone_size	d_call	v_call	j_call	cdr3_nt	cdr3_aa
few	TRBD1	TRBV27	TRBJ1-1	TGTGCCAGCAGTTTACGAGGCCGGACAGGGTGGGCCACTGAAGCTTTCTTT	CASSLRGRTGWATEAFF
NA	NA	TRBV27	TRBJ2-3	TGTGCCAGCAGTCCCCGGGCAGCTACTAGCACAGATACGCAGTATTTT	CASSPRAATSTDTQYF
NA	TRBD1	TRBV20-1	TRBJ1-4	TGCAGTGCCACCGGGACAGGAAGGAATGAAAAACTGTTTTTT	CSATGTGRNEKLFF
few	NA	TRBV5-6	TRBJ1-1	TGTGCCAGCAGCACGATCGGGACTTACACTGAAGCTTTCTTT	CASSTIGTYTEAFF
NA	NA	TRBV5-1	TRBJ2-1	TGCGCCAGCAGCTTGGAACCGGGTCACTACAATGAGCAGTTCTTC	CASSLEPGHYNEQFF
few	NA	TRBV20-1	TRBJ2-7	TGCAGTGCTAGAACGGGAGTCGCCTACGAGCAGTACTTC	CSARTGVAYEQYF
NA	TRBD2	TRBV4-1	TRBJ2-1	TGCGCCAGCAGCCTCCTGGGACTAGCCCACAATGAGCAGTTCTTC	CASSLLGLAHNEQFF
few	TRBD1	TRBV20-1	TRBJ1-4	TGCAGTGCCCCACAGGGGGCTGAGGAAAAACTGTTTTTT	CSAPQGAEEKLFF
few	NA	TRBV11-2	TRBJ2-3	TGTGCCAGCAGCTTAGGTTACGGGCCCAGCACAGATACGCAGTATTTT	CASSLGYGPSTDTQYF
NA	NA	TRBV5-1	TRBJ2-5	TGCGCCAGCAGCTTGACCTTCGGTTGGGGGGTCCGGACCCAGTACTTC	CASSLTFGWGVRTQYF
once	TRBD2	TRBV20-1	TRBJ2-3	TGCAGTGCTAGCTGTACCGGGACTAGCGGGAGGAGTTTTACAGATACGCAGTATTTT	CSASCTGTSGRSFTDTQYF
NA	TRBD2	TRBV20-1	TRBJ2-7	TGCAGTTCCTTACGCGGGGGGCTGAACGAGCAGTACTTC	CSSLRGGLNEQYF
few	NA	TRBV10-3	TRBJ2-6	TGTGCCATCACCGACGGCCCATGGGCCAACGTCCTGACTTTC	CAITDGPWANVLTF
NA	NA	TRBV15	TRBJ2-7	TGTGCCACCAGCAGAGATGGGACCTCAAGAGAAGGAGGGTACTTC	CATSRDGTSREGGYF
NA	TRBD1	TRBV20-1	TRBJ1-2	TGCAGTGCTAGACCATGGGGTAGGGGGCACGGCTACACCTTC	CSARPWGRGHGYTF
NA	TRBD2	TRBV12-3/TRBV12-4	TRBJ2-3	TGTGCCAGCAGTTTTACTAGCGGGACTGATATGCAGTATTTT	CASSFTSGTDMQYF
NA	NA	TRBV25-1	TRBJ1-2	TGTGCCAGCAGTGAAGTGTTCAGAAACTATGGCTACACCTTC	CASSEVFRNYGYTF
NA	NA	TRBV11-2	TRBJ2-7	TGTGCCAGCAGCCCCACCGACAGGTCCTACGAGCAGTACTTC	CASSPTDRSYEQYF
few	TRBD1	TRBV27	TRBJ1-1	TGTGCCAGCAGTTTATCGACAGGGTGGGGCACTGAAGCTTTCTTT	CASSLSTGWGTEAFF
NA	NA	TRBV6-6	TRBJ1-4	TGTGCCAGCAGTTACGGGGGGCACGAAAAACTGTTTTTT	CASSYGGHEKLFF
many	TRBD2	TRBV7-8	TRBJ2-3	TGTGCCAGCAGTTTTCCTAGCGGTAGCACAGATACGCAGTATTTT	CASSFPSGSTDTQYF
few	TRBD2	TRBV4-2	TRBJ2-1	TGTGCCAGCAGCCGACAGACTAGCGGGGGGGTATACAATGAGCAGTTCTTC	CASSRQTSGGVYNEQFF
NA	NA	TRBV9	TRBJ1-1	TGTGCCAGCAGCGTAGAACCTAGGCGGGAAATGAACACTGAAGCTTTCTTT	CASSVEPRREMNTEAFF